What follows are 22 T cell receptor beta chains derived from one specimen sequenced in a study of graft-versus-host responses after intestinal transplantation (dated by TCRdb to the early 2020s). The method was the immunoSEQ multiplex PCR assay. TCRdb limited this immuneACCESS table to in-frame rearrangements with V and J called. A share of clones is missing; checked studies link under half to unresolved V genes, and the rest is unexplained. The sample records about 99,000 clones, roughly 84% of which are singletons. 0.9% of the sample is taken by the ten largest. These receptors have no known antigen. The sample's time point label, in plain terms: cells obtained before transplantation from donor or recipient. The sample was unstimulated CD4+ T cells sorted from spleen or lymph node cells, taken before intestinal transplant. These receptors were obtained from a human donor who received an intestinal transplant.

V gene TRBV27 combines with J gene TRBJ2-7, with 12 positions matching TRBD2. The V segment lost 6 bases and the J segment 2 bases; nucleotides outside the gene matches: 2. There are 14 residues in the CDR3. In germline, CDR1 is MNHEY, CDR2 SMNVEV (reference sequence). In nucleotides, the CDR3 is TGTGCCAGCAGCCGGACTAGCGGGGCCTACGAGCAGTACTTC. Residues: CASSRTSGAYEQYF.

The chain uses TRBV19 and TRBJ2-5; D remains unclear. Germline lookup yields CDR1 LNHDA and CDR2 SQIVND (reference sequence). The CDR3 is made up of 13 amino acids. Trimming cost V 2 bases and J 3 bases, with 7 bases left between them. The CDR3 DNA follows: TGTGCCAGTAGTATATTAGGCGAAGAGACCCAGTACTTC. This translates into CASSILGEETQYF.

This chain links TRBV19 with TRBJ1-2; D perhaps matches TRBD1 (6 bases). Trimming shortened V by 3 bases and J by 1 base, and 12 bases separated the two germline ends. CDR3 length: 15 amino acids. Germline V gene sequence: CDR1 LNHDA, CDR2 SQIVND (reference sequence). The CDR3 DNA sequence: TGTGCCAGTAGTATTCAAGGGGGGAATAACTATGGCTACACCTTC. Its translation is CASSIQGGNNYGYTF.

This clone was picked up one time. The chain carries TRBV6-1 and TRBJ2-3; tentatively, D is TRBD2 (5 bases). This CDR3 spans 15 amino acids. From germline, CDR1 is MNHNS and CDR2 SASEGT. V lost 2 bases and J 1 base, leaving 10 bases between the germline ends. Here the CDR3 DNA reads TGTGCCAGCAGTGAAAGGCACGGGGGCACAGATACGCAGTATTTT. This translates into CASSERHGGTDTQYF.

Here the CDR3 reads CASSIRSLNEKLFF. In nucleotides, the CDR3 is TGTGCCAGTAGTATACGAAGCCTCAATGAAAAACTGTTTTTT. The genes are TRBV19 and TRBJ1-4; D unclear. The CDR3 is 14 amino acids. The V end was cut by 2 bases, the J end by 5 bases, with 9 bases between. Germline assignment: CDR1 LNHDA and CDR2 SQIVND (reference sequence).

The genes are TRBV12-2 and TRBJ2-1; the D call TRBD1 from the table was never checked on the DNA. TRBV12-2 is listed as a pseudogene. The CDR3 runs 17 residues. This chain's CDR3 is CASRLAHSGNLGGEQFF. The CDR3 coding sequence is TGTGCAAGTCGCTTAGCGCATTCAGGAAACCTTGGTGGTGAGCAGTTCTTC.

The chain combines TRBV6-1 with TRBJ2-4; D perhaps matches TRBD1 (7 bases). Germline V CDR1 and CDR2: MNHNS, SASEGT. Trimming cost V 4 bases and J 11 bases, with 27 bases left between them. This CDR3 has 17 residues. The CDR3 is CASSGLVSTEGGTVQYF. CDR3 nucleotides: TGTGCCAGCAGTGGATTGGTTAGTACTGAAGGCGGGACAGTTCAGTACTTC.

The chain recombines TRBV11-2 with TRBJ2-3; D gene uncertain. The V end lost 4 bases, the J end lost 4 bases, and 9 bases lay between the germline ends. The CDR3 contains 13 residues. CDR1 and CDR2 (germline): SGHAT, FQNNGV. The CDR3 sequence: CASSSGPSDTQYF. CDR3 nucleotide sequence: TGTGCCAGCAGCTCCGGCCCCTCAGATACGCAGTATTTT.

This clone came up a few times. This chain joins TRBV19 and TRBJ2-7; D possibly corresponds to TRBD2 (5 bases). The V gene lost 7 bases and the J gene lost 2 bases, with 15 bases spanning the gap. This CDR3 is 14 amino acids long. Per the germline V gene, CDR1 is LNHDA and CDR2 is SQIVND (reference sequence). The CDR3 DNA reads TGTGCCAGTACACCGGGATCTGGGACCTACGAGCAGTACTTC. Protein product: CASTPGSGTYEQYF.

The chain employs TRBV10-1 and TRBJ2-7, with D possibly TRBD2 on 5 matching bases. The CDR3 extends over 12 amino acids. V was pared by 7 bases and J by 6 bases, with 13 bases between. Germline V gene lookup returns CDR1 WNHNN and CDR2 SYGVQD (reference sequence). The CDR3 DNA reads TGCGCCAGCAAAGATCGAGGAGGCGAGCAGTACTTC. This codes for CASKDRGGEQYF.

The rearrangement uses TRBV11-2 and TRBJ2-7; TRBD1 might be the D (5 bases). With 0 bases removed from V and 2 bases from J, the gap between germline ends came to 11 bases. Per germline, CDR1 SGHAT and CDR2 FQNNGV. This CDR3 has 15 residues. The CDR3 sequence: CASSLDAGFTYEQYF. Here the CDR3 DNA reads TGTGCCAGCAGCTTAGATGCAGGGTTCACCTACGAGCAGTACTTC.

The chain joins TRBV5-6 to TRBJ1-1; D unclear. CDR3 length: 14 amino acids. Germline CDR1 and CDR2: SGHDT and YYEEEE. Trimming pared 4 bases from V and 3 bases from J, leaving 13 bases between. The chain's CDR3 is CASSLPNQDTEAFF. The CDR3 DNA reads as TGTGCCAGCAGCCTGCCCAATCAGGACACTGAAGCTTTCTTT.

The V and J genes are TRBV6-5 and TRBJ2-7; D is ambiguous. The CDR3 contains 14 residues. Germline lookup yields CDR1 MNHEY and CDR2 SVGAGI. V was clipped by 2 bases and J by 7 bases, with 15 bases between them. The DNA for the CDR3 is TGTGCCAGCAGTTACGCTAGTGGGATTGGTGAGCAGTACTTC. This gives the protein CASSYASGIGEQYF.

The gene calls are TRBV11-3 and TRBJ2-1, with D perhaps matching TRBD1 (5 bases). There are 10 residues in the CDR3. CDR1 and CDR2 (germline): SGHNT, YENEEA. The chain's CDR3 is CAPGYNEQFF. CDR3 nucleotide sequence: TGTGCTCCAGGGTACAATGAGCAGTTCTTC.

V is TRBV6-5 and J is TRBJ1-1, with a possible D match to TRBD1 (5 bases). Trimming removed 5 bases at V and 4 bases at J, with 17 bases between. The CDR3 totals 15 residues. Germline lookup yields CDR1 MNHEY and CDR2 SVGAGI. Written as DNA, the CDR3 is TGTGCCAGCAGTCCTGGGGACTCTCGGGGCACTGAAGCTTTCTTT. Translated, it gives CASSPGDSRGTEAFF.

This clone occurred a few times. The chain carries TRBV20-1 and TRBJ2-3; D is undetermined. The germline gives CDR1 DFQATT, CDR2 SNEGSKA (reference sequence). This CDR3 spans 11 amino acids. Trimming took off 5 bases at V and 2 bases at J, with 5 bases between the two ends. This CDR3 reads CSAAATDTQYF. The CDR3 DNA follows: TGCAGTGCTGCGGCCACAGATACGCAGTATTTT.

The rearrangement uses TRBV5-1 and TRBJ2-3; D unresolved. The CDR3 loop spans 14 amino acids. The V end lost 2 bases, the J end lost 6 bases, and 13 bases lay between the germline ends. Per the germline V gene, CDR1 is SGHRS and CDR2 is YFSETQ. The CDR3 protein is CASSFGQFRDTQYF. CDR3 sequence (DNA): TGCGCCAGCAGCTTTGGTCAATTTAGGGATACGCAGTATTTT.

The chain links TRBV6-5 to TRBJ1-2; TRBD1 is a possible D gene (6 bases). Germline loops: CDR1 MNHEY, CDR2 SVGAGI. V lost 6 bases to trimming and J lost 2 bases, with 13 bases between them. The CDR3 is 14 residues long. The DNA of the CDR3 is TGTGCCAGCAGGCGGGACAACTTCAACTATGGCTACACCTTC. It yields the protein CASRRDNFNYGYTF.

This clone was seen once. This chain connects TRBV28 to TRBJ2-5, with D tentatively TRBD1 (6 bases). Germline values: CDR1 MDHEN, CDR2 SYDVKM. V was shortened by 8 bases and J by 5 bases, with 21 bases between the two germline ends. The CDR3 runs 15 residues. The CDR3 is CASPPRGRSRETQYF. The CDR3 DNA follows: TGTGCCAGCCCACCCAGGGGCCGATCTCGGGAGACCCAGTACTTC.

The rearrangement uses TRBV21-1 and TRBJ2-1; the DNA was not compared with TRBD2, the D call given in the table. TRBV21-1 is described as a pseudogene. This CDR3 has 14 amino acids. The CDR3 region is CASIPGLEDNEQFF. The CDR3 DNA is TGTGCCAGCATCCCGGGACTTGAGGACAATGAGCAGTTCTTC.

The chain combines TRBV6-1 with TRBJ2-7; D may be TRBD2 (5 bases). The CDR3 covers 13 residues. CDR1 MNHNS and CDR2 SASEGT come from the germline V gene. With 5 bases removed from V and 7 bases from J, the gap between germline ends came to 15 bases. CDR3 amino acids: CASSNTESGEQYF. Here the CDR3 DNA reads TGTGCCAGCAGTAACACCGAGTCGGGGGAGCAGTACTTC.

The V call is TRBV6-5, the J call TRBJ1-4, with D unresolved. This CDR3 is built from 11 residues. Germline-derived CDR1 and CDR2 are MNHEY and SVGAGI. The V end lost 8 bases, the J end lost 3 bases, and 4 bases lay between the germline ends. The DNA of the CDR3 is TGTGCCAGCGATGCTAATGAAAAACTGTTTTTT. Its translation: CASDANEKLFF.